These 4 T cell receptor beta chains came from one sample sequenced in a study of blood T cell repertoires in COVID-19. Assay: immunoSEQ multiplex PCR; the TCRdb copy retains only in-frame clones and omits some. The sample lists roughly 250,000 clones; around nine tenths were seen once. The sequencing sample was made of peripheral blood. These receptor sequences come from a man in his forties or fifties who had recovered from COVID-19.

The J gene is TRBJ2-3, the V gene TRBV29-1; possible D gene TRBD1, 6 bases. Germline V gene data show CDR1 as SQVTM and CDR2 as ANQGSEA. The V and J ends lost 2 bases and 3 bases respectively, with 12 bases between them. The CDR3 is 14 residues long. CDR3 loop: CSVERGSATDTQYF. The CDR3 region has the DNA TGCAGCGTTGAAAGGGGGTCCGCAACAGATACGCAGTATTTT.

The CDR3 coding sequence is TGTGCCAGCAGTGGGGCGGGACAGGGATACGAGCAGTACTTC. As protein: CASSGAGQGYEQYF. V and J are TRBV6-1 and TRBJ2-7; TRBD1 aligns across 9 bases. V trimming: 4 bases; J trimming: 4 bases; junction bases outside the gene matches: 5. Germline CDR1 and CDR2: MNHNS and SASEGT. The CDR3 runs 14 residues.

The rearrangement links TRBV7-9 to TRBJ2-4, with D possibly TRBD1 on 6 matching bases. This CDR3 is built from 16 residues. The germline V gene has CDR1 SEHNR and CDR2 FQNEAQ (reference sequence). V lost 5 bases to trimming and J lost 1 base, with 15 bases between them. CDR3 coding DNA: TGTGCCAGCAGCGTACAGGGAGAAGGGGCCAAAAACATTCAGTACTTC. Translation gives CASSVQGEGAKNIQYF. Using reference TRBV7-9 and TRBJ2-4 for the parts outside the CDR3, the full variable domain is DTGVSQNPRHKITKRGQNVTFRCDPISEHNRLYWYRQTLGQGPEFLTYFQNEAQLEKSRLLSDRFSAERPKGSFSTLEIQRTEQGDSAMYLCASSVQGEGAKNIQYFGAGTRLSVL.

The chain couples TRBV7-2 to TRBJ1-4; unclear D gene. The V gene's germline CDR1 is SGHTA and CDR2 FQGNSA. V dropped 3 bases and J dropped 8 bases, with 10 bases sitting between them. This CDR3 spans 13 amino acids. CDR3 sequence reads: CASSFGRGEKLFF. In DNA, the CDR3 is TGTGCCAGCAGCTTCGGACGGGGAGAAAAACTGTTTTTT.